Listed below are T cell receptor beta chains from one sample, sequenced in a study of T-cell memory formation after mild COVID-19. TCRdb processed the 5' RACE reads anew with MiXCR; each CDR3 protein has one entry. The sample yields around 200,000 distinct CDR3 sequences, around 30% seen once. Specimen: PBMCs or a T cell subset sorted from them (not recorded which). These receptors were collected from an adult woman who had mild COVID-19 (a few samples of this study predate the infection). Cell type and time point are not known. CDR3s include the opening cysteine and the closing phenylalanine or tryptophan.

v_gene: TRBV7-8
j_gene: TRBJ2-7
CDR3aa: CASSPRTNEQYF

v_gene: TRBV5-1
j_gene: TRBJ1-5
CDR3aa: CASSLSGQGNQPQHF

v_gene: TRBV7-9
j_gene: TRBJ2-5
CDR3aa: CASSHPASGSGETQYF

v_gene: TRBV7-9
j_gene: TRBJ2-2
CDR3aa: CASSLPPGLITGELFF

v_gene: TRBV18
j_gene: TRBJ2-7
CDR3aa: CASSRGRTESSYEQYF

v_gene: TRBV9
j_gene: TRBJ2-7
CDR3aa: CASSVSSGSSYEQYF

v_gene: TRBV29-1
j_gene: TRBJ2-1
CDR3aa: CSVVGTSGGSYNEQFF

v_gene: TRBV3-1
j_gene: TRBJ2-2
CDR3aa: CASSQAPTGSGNTGELFF

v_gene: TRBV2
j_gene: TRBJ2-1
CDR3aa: CASSEGDPANNEQFF

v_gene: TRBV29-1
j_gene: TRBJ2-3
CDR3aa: CSVDQANTDTQYF

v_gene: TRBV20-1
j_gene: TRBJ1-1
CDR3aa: CSASHVRGGNTEAFF

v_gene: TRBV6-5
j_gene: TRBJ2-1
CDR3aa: CASRGDRSSYNEQFF

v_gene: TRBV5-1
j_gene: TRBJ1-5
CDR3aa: CASSSIPGEGQPQHF

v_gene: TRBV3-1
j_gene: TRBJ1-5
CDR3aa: CASSQVPGRDRHF

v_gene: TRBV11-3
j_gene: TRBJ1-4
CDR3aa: CASSYGQGGEKLFF

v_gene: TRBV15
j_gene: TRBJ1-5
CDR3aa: CATSRDPNQPQHF

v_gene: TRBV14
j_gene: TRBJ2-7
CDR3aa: CASSQATLRDRAYEQYF

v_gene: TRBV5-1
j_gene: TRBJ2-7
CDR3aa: CASKRQGSYEQYF

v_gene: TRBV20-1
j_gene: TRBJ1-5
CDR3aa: CSARAGSGGGQPQHF

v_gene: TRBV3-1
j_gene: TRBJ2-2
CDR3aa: CASSPQLAGVGELFF

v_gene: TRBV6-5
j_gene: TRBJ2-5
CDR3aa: CASSYRGSQETQYF

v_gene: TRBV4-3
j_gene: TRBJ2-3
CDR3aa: CASSQEGLAGGRYTDTQYF

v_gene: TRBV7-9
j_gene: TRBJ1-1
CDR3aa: CASSTLGPLNTEAFF

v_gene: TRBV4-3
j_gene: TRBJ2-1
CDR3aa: CASSQTRSFEQFF

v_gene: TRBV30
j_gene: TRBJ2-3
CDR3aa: CAWSSGITDTQYF

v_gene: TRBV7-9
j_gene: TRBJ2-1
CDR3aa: CASSLAGTSRGHEQFF

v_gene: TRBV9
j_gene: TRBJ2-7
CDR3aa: CASSAGGISSYEQYF

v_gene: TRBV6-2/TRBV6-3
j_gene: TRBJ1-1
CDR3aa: CASSYDHGQGNTEAFF

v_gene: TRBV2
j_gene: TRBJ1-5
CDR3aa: CASSSLGGNGRQPQHF

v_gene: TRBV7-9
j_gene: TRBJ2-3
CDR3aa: CASSFSGRSADTQYF

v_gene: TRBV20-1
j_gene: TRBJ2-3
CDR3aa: CSARDLAGGASDTQYF

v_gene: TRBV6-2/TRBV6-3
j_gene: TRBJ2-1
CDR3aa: CASTTGLAGDEQFF

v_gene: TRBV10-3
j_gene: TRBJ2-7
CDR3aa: CAISDRKGGISYEQYF

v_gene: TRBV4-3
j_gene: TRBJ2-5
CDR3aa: CASSQDIGQASRTQYF

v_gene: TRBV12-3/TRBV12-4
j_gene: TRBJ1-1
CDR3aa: CASSFSYTEAFF

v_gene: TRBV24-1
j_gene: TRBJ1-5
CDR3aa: CATSGGQPQHF

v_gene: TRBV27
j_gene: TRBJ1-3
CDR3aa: CASSLLPPGGNTIYF

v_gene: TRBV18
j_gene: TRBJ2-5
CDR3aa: CASSPTAGLARETQYF

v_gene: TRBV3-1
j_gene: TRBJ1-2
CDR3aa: CATSGQGALEGYTF

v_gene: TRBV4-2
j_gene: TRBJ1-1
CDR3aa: CASSLEGTGKNTEAFF

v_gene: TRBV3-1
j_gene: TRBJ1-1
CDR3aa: CASSQDLLGTVNTEAFF

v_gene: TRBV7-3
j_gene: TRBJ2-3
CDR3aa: CASSLAGVGADTQYF

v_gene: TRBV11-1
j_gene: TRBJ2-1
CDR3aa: CASSQGLAATFQFF

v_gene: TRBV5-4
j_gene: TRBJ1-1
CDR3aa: CASSLFGTANTEAFF

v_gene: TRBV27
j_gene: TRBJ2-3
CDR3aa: CASSLSSGMVNTQYF